This T cell receptor beta chain is from a study of cytomegalovirus exposure and HLA in healthy donors (dated by TCRdb to 2016 to 2017). At the level of the whole study: An earlier analysis of 587 of the donors reported about 260 Gb of sequence data and around 120 million unique TCR beta sequences obtained from 150 million to 200 million T cells. To decide whether each TCR beta V gene segment behaved as functional or pseudogenic, an earlier analysis of fewer than 750 of the donors relied on high-throughput TCR beta sequencing. In addition to the first cohort of 666 subjects, a separate validation cohort of approximately 130 different subjects was used. Among 300 to 500 genotyped donors of the cohort, an average of around 220,000 unique TCR beta nucleotide sequences was sequenced per donor, of which roughly 17% were non-productive. A later genetic analysis took genome-wide SNP genotypes for about three fifths of the 666 donors and used that subset as a discovery cohort. The study used immunosequencing to profile the T cell repertoires of 600 to 850 subjects and linked those repertoires to cytomegalovirus serostatus. Every discovery cohort repertoire had been produced on one sequencing platform. To predict cytomegalovirus infection status, the study combined high-throughput TCR immunosequencing, statistical association of individual TCRs with disease status, and machine learning. The study aimed to test whether signatures of past pathogen exposure could be identified by cataloging public T cell receptors. The number of typed donors differed by locus: 629-630 for A, B, C, DRB1 and DQB1; some 500 for DQA1; 606 for DPA1; and roughly 470 for DPB1. A later analysis re-examined previously published TCR beta repertoires from about 670 donors and added high-resolution HLA genotyping to investigate patterns of TCR occurrence. Because of strong linkage in the cohort, five DR-DQ haplotypes were treated as single units for association and clustering. Roughly 300 gigabases of sequencing data and roughly 80 million unique TCR sequences made up an early release that covered roughly 670 HLA-typed donors. Rather than using new phenotypic data, the later analysis identified candidate immune exposures from TCR beta sequences and from how often those sequences occurred across donors. Donor age, sex, ethnicity and CMV serostatus were compiled alongside the repertoire data. Both class I and class II loci were covered by HLA typing, at four-digit resolution. Among the roughly 400 genotyped donors, around 79% belonged to the genetic ancestry cluster associated with self-reported Caucasian donors. Summary of the overall study and its limitations: The study gave a list of around 170 TCR beta chains associated with cytomegalovirus. In a later genetic analysis, fewer N-insertions in productive TCRs were reported among donors in an Asian-associated ancestry cluster than the roughly 640-donor mean. In this cohort, only TCR beta chains were sequenced, and detectable features were limited by the absence of alpha or paired-chain data. Because some donors lacked HLA typing at each locus, the association tests relied only on the typed subset. In vitro tests confirmed that a few of the cytomegalovirus-associated TCR beta chains recognize cytomegalovirus antigens. Seventeen rarely observed V segments, including chromosome 9 orphons, were excluded from the earlier analysis of about 500 of the donors because counts were too low. A further reported finding was that TCR beta sequences accurately predicted the HLA-A and HLA-B alleles for most subjects in the first cohort. Most TCR sequences were observed very rarely across donors, whereas some public TCRs were present in many individuals. In an earlier analysis of roughly 560 of the donors, most TCR beta V segments were observed in productive rearrangements about 87% or about 30% of the time, broadly matching IMGT annotations. The presence/absence analyses assumed that sequencing depth was roughly uniform across donors, and that assumption may not be true. Because the 87-base-pair reads could not distinguish some IMGT-functional V segments, including TRBV6-2 and TRBV6-3, those segments were excluded. Immune exposure information for the cohort was limited to CMV serostatus. The classifier was reported to diagnose cytomegalovirus status with high specificity and sensitivity in both the original and validation cohorts. A later analysis found that TCR association rates varied across HLA loci, with DRB1 alleles showing the most associated TCRs and HLA-C alleles the fewest. A later analysis found that most CMV-associated TCR beta chains appeared HLA-restricted, with HLA associations seemingly driven largely by CMV exposure. A cluster of highly shared sequence variants was judged likely to be a technical artifact of the sequencing pipeline. According to a later analysis, parvovirus B19, influenza, CMV and Epstein-Barr virus appeared linked to several top co-occurrence clusters. The authors suggested that the approach could potentially be extended to other disease states and immunological phenotypes. A later genetic analysis associated a missense DCLRE1C variant with V-gene and J-gene trimming of TCR beta chains, and an independent cohort replicated the association. Assigning TCR associations to individual alleles was difficult when HLA alleles, especially DR and DQ, strongly co-occurred. Linkage disequilibrium might explain the correlated functional status among segregating V segments, but an unknown experimental factor could not be ruled out. In a later analysis, HLA-associated TCR beta chains were found to be more clonally expanded and to have lower generation probabilities than equally common non-associated chains. Specific HLA alleles were associated with 15,000 to 20,000 TCR beta sequences at a false discovery rate of 0.05 in a later analysis.

The cohort consisted of approximately 670 healthy bone marrow donors. At the time of sampling, all cohort members were nominally healthy, though unrecorded immune exposures were likely present. The donor was CMV seropositive and belonged to the group of more than 250 seropositive cohort members. Each donor provided a peripheral blood sample, and peripheral blood mononuclear cells were used for TCR beta sequencing. The Qiagen DNeasy Blood Extraction Kit was used to extract genomic DNA from the blood cell samples. Relative to germline, V is missing 5 bases and J is missing 3 bases, with 12 bases of the junction outside any gene match. The germline V gene (reference sequence) yields MNHEY for CDR1 and SMNVEV for CDR2. Including the terminal cysteine and phenylalanine, the CDR3 comprises 17 residues. CDR3 DNA is the only sequence kept; it has 51 bases, read in frame from the first base. Receptor amplification or capture employed the immunoSEQ multiplex PCR assay. A mixture of 60 forward primers for TCR Vbeta segments and 13 reverse primers for TCR Jbeta segments was used in the multiplex PCR. Amplification of the CDR3 region of rearranged TCR beta genes was performed with a multiplex PCR assay on genomic DNA. Amplified TCR beta libraries were sequenced as 87-base-pair reads on the Illumina HiSeq System. The published analysis was carried out like this. Across the roughly 670 repertoires, a later analysis counted roughly 84 million unique TCR beta chains, roughly 11 million of which were shared by at least two donors. Raw reads were error-corrected and collapsed into unique sequences with a nearest-neighbor algorithm that merged closely related sequences to remove PCR and sequencing errors. Alignment of CDR3 sequences to IMGT reference sequences was used to assign V, D and J gene segments. For a sequence to be retained, a match of at least six nucleotides to both a V gene segment and a J gene segment was required. Rearrangements were called productive when the CDR3 lacked stop codons and stayed in frame with V and J; all others were non-productive. CDR3 was defined by IMGT convention, running from the second conserved V-encoded cysteine to the conserved J-encoded phenylalanine. The earlier analysis of a few hundred of the donors excluded sequences that lacked an unambiguous match to a single V gene segment. In an earlier analysis of several hundred of the donors, V segments were called functional above 56.7% productive rearrangements and were called segregating when the between-donor standard deviation exceeded 5%. A statistical classification framework was built for diagnosing cytomegalovirus status from the catalog of TCR beta chain sequences. V and J gene assignment, in a later analysis, came from comparing TCR nucleotide sequences with IMGT/GENE-DB human TR gene sequences. The TCRdist pipeline was used in a later analysis to assign CDR3 sequences and most-parsimonious VDJ recombination scenarios. A later analysis defined each TCR beta chain by its CDR3 amino acid sequence plus V-gene family, and excluded reads lacking a unique V-gene family. As a way to deal with suspected cross-contamination and a sequencing artifact, a later analysis dropped 450 to 700 nucleotide sequences that were highly shared and had low generation probability. A later analysis calculated a clonal expansion index for each public chain from normalized within-repertoire ranks of inferred template counts. Generation probabilities in a later analysis came from a VDJ recombination model fitted to out-of-frame rearrangements, and those results were checked against IGoR. A later analysis scored TCR-TCR, TCR-HLA and TCR-CMV co-occurrence with hypergeometric tests, applying a repertoire-size bias correction to TCR pairs. To estimate false discovery rates, a later analysis permuted the HLA or CMV assignments 20 times. In a later analysis, co-occurring TCRs were grouped using DBSCAN, and TCRdist sequence similarity was added for clustering within HLA-allele-positive subsets. Repertoires with fewer than 30,000 or more than 120,000 public chains were left out of co-occurrence clustering, as were about five repertoires with anomalous nucleotide sharing. Held by TCRdb, this immuneACCESS table contains in-frame sequences only and omits some clones. Under half of the omission traces to an unresolved V gene where checked; the cause of the rest is unknown. V and J calls and clone size are those listed in that table; D and trimming were worked out from the DNA. The sample table contains approximately 190,000 clones; only one count was recorded for 55% to 75% of them. The top ten clones comprise less than 3% of the sample.

For this clone: It lacks a known antigen. No clone much larger than this one lies a single base away; base qualities are absent. The same CDR3 arises from other DNA sequences in this sample as well.

The sample consisted of PBMCs. The chain is assembled from TRBV27 and TRBJ2-1, and TRBD2 aligns with 8 junction nucleotides. This clonotype was obtained from a man in his forties or fifties in good health and CMV-seropositive. The DNA reads as follows: TGTGCCAGCAGTAACGTACCAGGGCGGGGGGTCTACAATGAGCAGTTCTTC. This yields the protein CASSNVPGRGVYNEQFF.